This T cell receptor (beta chain) was profiled in a study of blood T cell repertoires in COVID-19. In the study overall: Acute and convalescent COVID-19 specimens originated in the United States, Italy and Spain. In each case, the material was cDNA or gDNA derived from T cells, B-cell-depleted T cells, or PBMCs.

During active infection, Seattle patients enrolled and were then monitored through disease. The authors' processing: Researchers report that nucleated cell counts were estimated from reference gene primer amplification. Produced via immunoSEQ multiplex PCR; TCRdb's table is partial and in-frame only. That table furnishes V, J and clone size, whereas the DNA furnished D and trimming. The profile shows fewer than 200,000 clones, around 87% of them singletons. There are 16 residues in the CDR3. Germline assignment: CDR1 MDHEN and CDR2 SYDVKM. The V and J ends lost 6 bases and 2 bases, in that order; junction bases with no gene match: 10.

The chain combines TRBV28 with TRBJ2-5, with 9 positions matching TRBD2. The sequenced material came from peripheral blood. This clonotype was obtained from a woman in her 70s with COVID-19, enrolled during active disease. CDR3 in DNA: TGTGCCAGCAGAATACATTATCTAGCGGGACAAGAGACCCAGTACTTC. It codes for CASRIHYLAGQETQYF.